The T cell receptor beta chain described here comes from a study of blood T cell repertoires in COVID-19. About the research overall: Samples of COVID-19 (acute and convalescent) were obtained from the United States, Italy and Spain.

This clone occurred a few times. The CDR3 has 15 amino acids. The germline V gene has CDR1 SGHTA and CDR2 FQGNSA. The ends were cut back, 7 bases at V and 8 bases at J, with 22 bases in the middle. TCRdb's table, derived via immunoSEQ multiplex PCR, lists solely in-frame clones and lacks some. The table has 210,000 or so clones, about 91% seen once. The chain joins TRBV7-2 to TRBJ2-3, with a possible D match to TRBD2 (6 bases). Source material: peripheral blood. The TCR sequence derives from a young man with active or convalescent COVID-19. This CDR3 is CASTPPGGYQSTQYF. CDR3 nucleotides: TGTGCCAGCACTCCCCCCGGGGGTTATCAGAGTACGCAGTATTTT.